The present TCR beta chain was sequenced within a study of human T cells and chemical hapten exposure (TCRdb year 2021). About the study as a whole: For sensitization, 2% DPC in acetone was applied to a 2 cm by 2 cm area of upper inner arm skin. Libraries were pooled for sequencing, and variation in per-sample TCR yields was attributed mainly to small differences in library volumes within the pool. Peripheral blood TCR repertoire changes were tracked in vivo in alopecia patients during primary and secondary sensitization to the hapten diphenylcyclopropenone (DPC). Patient blood was sampled pre-sensitization (week 0) and at 2, 6 and about 24 weeks after DPC sensitization. Weekly therapeutic DPC doses were additionally applied to the scalp of patients throughout the approximately 24-week study period. Nearly 30 alopecia patients gave blood for TCR sequencing at one to four time points (pre-sensitization, 2, 6 and 24 weeks). Patch testing was done on the upper back using Finn chambers containing 0.01% DPC, and results were scored after 6 days according to International Contact Dermatitis Research Group standards. Alopecia areata with under or over 50% scalp involvement, alopecia totalis and alopecia universalis were represented in the patient cohort, which was mostly female.

The V end loses 0 bases and the J end loses 0 bases, and a stretch of 6 bases separates them. Including cysteine and phenylalanine, the CDR3 has 15 amino acids. This entry keeps only the CDR3 DNA: 45 bases, framed from base 1. The germline V gene specifies LGHNA as CDR1 and YSLEER as CDR2. The time point label, read with the paper, signifies: patch test 2, 6 weeks after DPC sensitization. The treatment or condition label, read with the paper, signifies: therapeutic diphenylcyclopropenone sensitization with weekly scalp DPC. At each patch-test visit, blood was drawn before the patch test was applied. Patients were eligible if aged 18 to 70, diagnosed with alopecia and judged suitable for DPC therapy, and pregnant patients were excluded. Unfractionated whole blood was collected in Tempus Blood RNA tubes, and total RNA was extracted from that blood. This clonotype appeared a few times. Its recognized antigen is unknown. No base quality information exists; no much larger clone differs at one position.

The investigation overall reported the following: Alopecia, a presumed autoimmune disease, was present in all patients, so the immune response of the patients might differ from that of healthy individuals. Compared with pre-sensitization or healthy control sets, expanded TCRs formed significantly more large CDR3 similarity clusters, which is consistent with antigen-driven responses. After repeated subsampling, the strength of the expansion versus patch-test correlation and the threshold at which it became significant changed. The number of PT1 expanded TCRs positively correlated with patch test score, significant at thresholds 8, 16 and 32 but not 4. DPC sensitization did not change how many TCRs were above 1 in 1000 frequency, and no evidence was found of alterations in global repertoire structure.

The method behind the library was RACE. The sequencer was a NextSeq 500. During library preparation, unique molecular identifiers were attached to individual cDNA molecules so that TCRs could be counted in a quantitative, reproducible way. Both TCR alpha and TCR beta chains were sequenced from each blood RNA sample. In the original analysis: The median number of TCRs per sample was approximately 93,000, ranging from roughly 23,224 to 690,600. The Decombinator software suite was used to annotate the V, J and CDR3 of the TCR reads. To make PS versus PT1 abundance plots, every sample was subsampled to the same number of TCRs (28,000). TCRs were defined as expanded if absent before sensitization and observed at least eight times at the 2-week time point. Through fastp at Q25 and MiXCR, TCRdb rebuilt clones from the public reads, retaining in-frame beta chains. Every entry covers one CDR3 protein and lists the most common genes and DNA from its rows. TCRdb, not the authors, supplied the V and J calls. The sample table contains approximately 84,000 distinct CDR3 sequences; only one count was recorded for 9.5% to 13% of them. Clones ranked in the top ten supply roughly 2.4% of the sample.

The starting material was whole blood, obtained in connection with sensitization to the hapten diphenylcyclopropenone (DPC). The receptor comes from a woman aged 30 to 39 with alopecia areata. Some clones in this sample may be carry-over from other donors' samples. The V and J genes are TRBV4-3 and TRBJ2-1; too little of a D gene remains to name it. This receptor has the CDR3 CASSQDSGSYNEQFF. The nucleotides read TGCGCCAGCAGCCAAGACTCAGGCTCCTACAATGAGCAGTTCTTC.